The 28 T cell receptor beta chains listed next were all sequenced from one sample in a study of blood T cell repertoires in COVID-19. Repertoires were generated with immunoSEQ multiplex PCR, while TCRdb's copy carries only in-frame clones and drops some. The profile shows roughly 190,000 clones, about 85% of them singletons. Sequenced: PBMCs or T cells enriched from blood (not recorded which). These receptors all come from a woman between 40 and 50 years old in a cohort exposed to, infected with or recovered from COVID-19 (not recorded which).

This sequence joins TRBV18 and TRBJ2-1; 11 bases fit TRBD2. The germline gives CDR1 KGHSH, CDR2 LQKENI. V lost 2 bases, J lost 3 bases, and 9 bases stayed unmatched. The CDR3 sequence is 18 residues long. The CDR3 DNA follows: TGTGCCAGCTCACCAGGGACTAGCGGTTCCCAAAACTACAATGAGCAGTTCTTC. It specifies CASSPGTSGSQNYNEQFF.

The chain has TRBV14 and TRBJ1-1, with D unclear. CDR3 length: 13 residues. V lost 2 bases to trimming and J lost 1 base, with 5 bases between them. CDR1 and CDR2 (germline): SGHDN, FVKESK. Here the CDR3 reads CASSQFKNTEAFF. Here the CDR3 DNA reads TGTGCCAGCAGCCAATTTAAGAACACTGAAGCTTTCTTT.

The chain carries TRBV7-6 and TRBJ2-1; 7 nucleotides align to TRBD1. The CDR3 loop spans 17 amino acids. Germline values: CDR1 SGHVS, CDR2 FNYEAQ. The junction had 18 bases not matched to a gene; V was cut back by 6 bases and J by 7 bases. This chain's CDR3 is CASSLRISGTAWNEQFF. For the CDR3, the DNA is TGTGCCAGCAGTCTTCGGATATCCGGGACAGCGTGGAATGAGCAGTTCTTC.

V and J are TRBV5-6 and TRBJ1-1; 9 bases fit TRBD1. The CDR3 has 12 residues. Per germline, CDR1 SGHDT and CDR2 YYEEEE. The V and J ends lost 4 bases and 11 bases, in that order; junction bases with no gene match: 6. CDR3 region: CASSLDRGVAFF. CDR3 DNA: TGTGCCAGCAGCCTTGACAGGGGGGTTGCTTTCTTT.

The J gene is TRBJ1-1, the V gene TRBV10-2; 9 bases are shared with TRBD1. The CDR3 runs to 16 residues. V lost 6 bases to trimming and J lost 0 bases; unmatched junction nucleotides: 8. Germline-derived CDR1 and CDR2 are WSHSY and SAAADI. CDR3 sequence (DNA): TGCGCCAGCAGGTTGGGACAGGGTGGTATGAACACTGAAGCTTTCTTT. It codes for CASRLGQGGMNTEAFF.

The rearrangement joins TRBV7-8 to TRBJ2-2; D possibly corresponds to TRBD2 (5 bases). The CDR3 is 14 amino acids. Germline V CDR1 and CDR2: SGHVS, FQNEAQ. Trimming took 7 bases from V and 8 from J, leaving 17 bases between them. CDR3 protein: CASTPTMGEGELFF. For the CDR3, the DNA is TGTGCCAGCACCCCGACTATGGGTGAAGGGGAGCTGTTTTTT.

The rearrangement links TRBV6-2 or TRBV6-3 to TRBJ2-7; D is possibly TRBD2 (5 bases). V was trimmed by 0 bases and J by 2 bases, leaving 14 bases between them. In germline, CDR1 is MNHEY, CDR2 SVGEGT. This CDR3 contains 16 residues. This chain's CDR3 is CASSYSLLEDPYEQYF. CDR3 in DNA: TGTGCCAGCAGTTACTCGCTCTTGGAGGACCCCTACGAGCAGTACTTC.

The rearrangement uses TRBV2 and TRBJ2-3; 7 bases agree with TRBD1. The CDR3 loop spans 15 amino acids. The junction had 6 bases not matched to a gene; V was cut back by 6 bases and J by 0 bases. Germline V gives CDR1 SNHLY, CDR2 FYNNEI. In DNA, the CDR3 is TGTGCCAGCAGCCGCAGGGGGTTTAGCACAGATACGCAGTATTTT. This codes for CASSRRGFSTDTQYF.

The chain recombines TRBV2 with TRBJ1-5, with D possibly matching TRBD1 (6 bases). Germline CDR1 is SNHLY and CDR2 is FYNNEI. V was trimmed by 1 base and J by 4 bases, leaving 11 bases between them. The CDR3 is 15 amino acids. The CDR3 DNA reads TGTGCCAGCAGTGAAGGACAGGTTTTGAATCAGCCCCAGCATTTT. It is translated as CASSEGQVLNQPQHF.

This rearrangement joins TRBV4-1 to TRBJ2-5; D uncertain. There are 14 residues in the CDR3. The V gene lost 0 bases and the J gene lost 5 bases, with 10 bases spanning the gap. From germline, CDR1 is MGHRA and CDR2 YSYEKL. CDR3 protein: CASSQESGWETQYF. CDR3 nucleotides: TGCGCCAGCAGCCAAGAATCGGGTTGGGAGACCCAGTACTTC.

V and J are TRBV6-5 and TRBJ1-2; weak D call: TRBD1 (5 bases). This CDR3 has 14 residues. Germline CDR1 MNHEY, CDR2 SVGAGI. The V and J ends lost 5 bases and 4 bases respectively, with 14 bases between them. Here the CDR3 reads CASSRSGHLYGYTF. In DNA, the CDR3 is TGTGCCAGCAGTAGGTCAGGGCACCTCTATGGCTACACCTTC.

The chain has TRBV7-6 and TRBJ2-7, with 8 bases lining up with TRBD1. V dropped 5 bases and J dropped 2; count of bases not matched to a gene: 8. CDR1 is SGHVS, CDR2 FNYEAQ, per germline. The CDR3 contains 15 residues. The CDR3 loop reads CASSLDRGYAYEQYF. The CDR3 DNA reads as TGTGCCAGCAGCCTCGACAGGGGTTACGCCTACGAGCAGTACTTC.

J is TRBJ1-5 and V is TRBV4-1, with no clear D. Germline V CDR1 and CDR2: MGHRA, YSYEKL. The germline V and J ends were trimmed by 1 base and 4 bases, with 11 bases remaining between them. This CDR3 spans 15 amino acids. This chain's CDR3 is CASSQGPSGNQPQHF. The CDR3 DNA follows: TGCGCCAGCAGCCAAGGACCGAGCGGGAATCAGCCCCAGCATTTT.

The V call is TRBV5-4, the J call TRBJ2-5; D is undetermined. The ends were cut back, 1 base at V and 0 bases at J, with 13 bases in the middle. The CDR3 contains 16 residues. Per germline, CDR1 SGHNT and CDR2 YYREEE (reference sequence). This chain's CDR3 is CASSLWAARYQETQYF. DNA of the CDR3: TGTGCCAGCAGCTTGTGGGCAGCCCGGTACCAAGAGACCCAGTACTTC.

The CDR3 sequence: CASGGEVAGELFF. The CDR3 nucleotides are TGTGCCAGCGGAGGGGAAGTGGCCGGGGAGCTGTTTTTT. This rearrangement joins TRBV7-9 to TRBJ2-2; a weak D match, TRBD2 (6 bases). Germline CDR1 SEHNR, CDR2 FQNEAQ (reference sequence). The CDR3 contains 13 residues. Trimming pared 8 bases from V and 6 bases from J, leaving 13 bases between.

CDR3 bases: TGTGCCAGCAGTTTATTGGGGCGGAATGAGCAGTTCTTC. It yields the protein CASSLLGRNEQFF. The chain carries TRBV27 and TRBJ2-1; perhaps TRBD1 as D (5 bases). V lost 1 base to trimming and J lost 7 bases, with 8 bases between them. The CDR3 runs to 13 residues. Germline V gene sequence: CDR1 MNHEY, CDR2 SMNVEV (reference sequence).

The V gene is TRBV9, the J gene TRBJ1-5; D gene unclear. The V gene's germline CDR1 is SGDLS and CDR2 YYNGEE. Trimming removed 3 bases at V and 0 bases at J, with 7 bases between. The CDR3 covers 14 residues. For the CDR3, the DNA is TGTGCCAGCAGCGGCGGCGCTAGCAATCAGCCCCAGCATTTT. Amino acid sequence: CASSGGASNQPQHF.

The V gene is TRBV6-2 or TRBV6-3, the J gene TRBJ2-3; TRBD2 matches at 8 bases. V was pared by 2 bases and J by 0 bases, with 1 base of the junction left unmatched. In germline, CDR1 is MNHEY, CDR2 SVGEGT. This CDR3 comprises 15 residues. The chain's CDR3 is CASSYGGGSTDTQYF. The CDR3 region has the DNA TGTGCCAGCAGTTACGGCGGGGGGAGCACAGATACGCAGTATTTT.

The chain carries TRBV11-3 and TRBJ2-6, with 7 bases fitting TRBD2. There are 16 residues in the CDR3. V gave up 4 bases and J gave up 0 bases; unmatched junction bases: 3. CDR1 SGHNT and CDR2 YENEEA come from the germline V gene. The CDR3 region is CASSSREGSGANVLTF. The DNA for the CDR3 is TGTGCCAGCAGCTCGAGGGAGGGCTCTGGGGCCAACGTCCTGACTTTC. The full variable domain, its missing parts supplied by reference TRBV11-3 and TRBJ2-6, is EAGVVQSPRYKIIEKKQPVAFWCNPISGHNTLYWYLQNLGQGPELLIRYENEEAVDDSQLPKDRFSAERLKGVDSTLKIQPAELGDSAVYLCASSSREGSGANVLTFGAGSRLTVL.

The chain is built from TRBV7-9 and TRBJ2-1, with 13 positions matching TRBD2. Germline CDR1 reads SEHNR; CDR2 reads FQNEAQ (reference sequence). The CDR3 is made up of 17 amino acids. V lost 5 bases and J lost 2; bases outside the gene matches: 6. The CDR3 sequence is CASSPGLAGSPYNEQFF. DNA for the CDR3: TGTGCCAGCAGCCCGGGACTAGCGGGAAGCCCCTACAATGAGCAGTTCTTC. Full variable domain (outside the CDR3, taken from reference TRBV7-9 and TRBJ2-1): DTGVSQNPRHKITKRGQNVTFRCDPISEHNRLYWYRQTLGQGPEFLTYFQNEAQLEKSRLLSDRFSAERPKGSFSTLEIQRTEQGDSAMYLCASSPGLAGSPYNEQFFGPGTRLTVL.

The chain's CDR3 is CASSVERENSEQYF. CDR3 DNA: TGTGCCAGCAGCGTAGAGCGGGAGAACTCCGAGCAGTACTTC. The chain carries TRBV9 and TRBJ2-7; 8 bases line up with TRBD2. This CDR3 contains 14 residues. From germline, CDR1 is SGDLS and CDR2 YYNGEE. J gave up 6 bases and V 0 bases, and 5 bases lay outside the gene matches.

This chain links TRBV29-1 with TRBJ1-4, with D possibly TRBD1 on 5 matching bases. Trimming removed 1 base at V and 0 bases at J, with 6 bases between. The CDR3 is made up of 14 amino acids. Germline CDR1 reads SQVTM; CDR2 reads ANQGSEA. CDR3 sequence: CSVEGQSTNEKLFF. The CDR3 nucleotides read TGCAGCGTTGAAGGACAGTCAACTAATGAAAAACTGTTTTTT. The complete variable domain, with remaining parts taken from reference TRBV29-1 and TRBJ1-4, reads SAVISQKPSRDICQRGTSLTIQCQVDSQVTMMFWYRQQPGQSLTLIATANQGSEATYESGFVIDKFPISRPNLTFSTLTVSNMSPEDSSIYLCSVEGQSTNEKLFFGSGTQLSVL.

In DNA, the CDR3 is TGTGCCAGCAGCCCGGGACTAGCGGGAGGGCCATATGACGAGCAGTACTTC. Amino acids: CASSPGLAGGPYDEQYF. This rearrangement joins TRBV5-4 to TRBJ2-7; TRBD2 matches at 16 bases. With V trimmed by 4 bases and J by 5 bases, 9 bases remained unmatched. From germline, CDR1 is SGHNT and CDR2 YYREEE (reference sequence). This CDR3 is built from 17 residues.

The V and J genes are TRBV5-5 and TRBJ2-3, with a possible D match to TRBD2 (5 bases). Germline loops: CDR1 SGHKS, CDR2 YYEKEE (reference sequence). V lost 0 bases and J lost 2, with 10 bases in between. The CDR3 runs 15 residues. The CDR3 here is CASSLGGDYTDTQYF. CDR3 DNA: TGTGCCAGCAGCTTGGGGGGAGATTACACAGATACGCAGTATTTT.

The chain links TRBV27 to TRBJ1-1, with a weak D call TRBD1 (5 bases). Germline assignment: CDR1 MNHEY and CDR2 SMNVEV (reference sequence). The CDR3 runs to 16 residues. Trimming left V 5 bases short and J 0 bases short, with 16 bases between. The CDR3 nucleotides are TGTGCCAGCAGTCCCTACTATGACAGCCTGAACACTGAAGCTTTCTTT. This gives the protein CASSPYYDSLNTEAFF.

This clone has only one observation. The chain carries TRBV24-1 and TRBJ2-1; D perhaps matches TRBD2 (5 bases). The CDR3 covers 16 residues. Between the trimmed V and J ends, which lost 9 bases and 0 bases, there was a span of 17 bases. Germline CDR1 is KGHDR and CDR2 is SFDVKD. The CDR3 region has the DNA TGTGCCACCTCACCCAAGGTAGCGAGCTCCTACAATGAGCAGTTCTTC. Protein sequence: CATSPKVASSYNEQFF.

This sequence joins TRBV29-1 and TRBJ2-3, with TRBD2 identical over 8 bases. The CDR3 is 17 residues long. CDR1 is SQVTM, CDR2 ANQGSEA, per germline. V lost 6 bases to trimming and J lost 1 base; unmatched junction nucleotides: 15. The CDR3 spells CSVYGTRGALGTDTQYF. CDR3 sequence (DNA): TGCAGCGTCTACGGGACTAGGGGAGCTTTGGGCACAGATACGCAGTATTTT.

This clone turned up a few times. The chain links TRBV5-5 to TRBJ2-7, with a weak D call TRBD1 (5 bases). Trimming pared 1 base from V and 2 bases from J, leaving 16 bases between. This CDR3 contains 16 residues. CDR1 is SGHKS, CDR2 YYEKEE, per germline (reference sequence). CDR3 sequence: CASSLTRASAPYEQYF. CDR3 bases: TGTGCCAGCAGCTTGACCAGGGCAAGCGCGCCCTACGAGCAGTACTTC.